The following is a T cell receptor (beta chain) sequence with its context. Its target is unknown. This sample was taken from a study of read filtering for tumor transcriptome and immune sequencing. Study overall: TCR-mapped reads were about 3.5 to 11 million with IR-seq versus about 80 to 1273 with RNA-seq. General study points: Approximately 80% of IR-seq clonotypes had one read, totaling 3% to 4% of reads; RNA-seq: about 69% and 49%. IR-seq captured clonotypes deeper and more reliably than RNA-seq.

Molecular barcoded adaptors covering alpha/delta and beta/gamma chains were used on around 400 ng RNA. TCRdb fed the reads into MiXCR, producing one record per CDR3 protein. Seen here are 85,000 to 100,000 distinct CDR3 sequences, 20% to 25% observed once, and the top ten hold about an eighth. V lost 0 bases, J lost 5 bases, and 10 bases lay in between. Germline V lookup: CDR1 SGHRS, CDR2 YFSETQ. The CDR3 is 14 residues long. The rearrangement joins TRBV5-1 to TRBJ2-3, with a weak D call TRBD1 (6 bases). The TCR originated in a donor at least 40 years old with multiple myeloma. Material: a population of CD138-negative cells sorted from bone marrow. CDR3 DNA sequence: TGCGCCAGCAGCTTGGTGGGGGCACGAGATACGCAGTATTTT. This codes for CASSLVGARDTQYF.